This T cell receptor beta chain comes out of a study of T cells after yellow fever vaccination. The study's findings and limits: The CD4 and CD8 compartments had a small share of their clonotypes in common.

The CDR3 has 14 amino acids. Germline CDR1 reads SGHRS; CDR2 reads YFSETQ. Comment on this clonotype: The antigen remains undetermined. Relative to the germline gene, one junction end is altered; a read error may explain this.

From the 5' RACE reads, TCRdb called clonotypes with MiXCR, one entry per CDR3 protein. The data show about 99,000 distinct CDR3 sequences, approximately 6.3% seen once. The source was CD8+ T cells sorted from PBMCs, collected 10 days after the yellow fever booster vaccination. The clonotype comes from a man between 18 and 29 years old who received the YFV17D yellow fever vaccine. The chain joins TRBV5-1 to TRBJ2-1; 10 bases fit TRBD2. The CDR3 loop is CACRLAGENNEQFF. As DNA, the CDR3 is TGCGCCTGCAGGCTAGCGGGGGAGAACAATGAGCAGTTCTTC. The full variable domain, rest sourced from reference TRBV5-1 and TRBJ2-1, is KAGVTQTPRYLIKTRGQQVTLSCSPISGHRSVSWYQQTPGQGLQFLFEYFSETQRNKGNFPGRFSGRQFSNSRSEMNVSTLELGDSALYLCACRLAGENNEQFFGPGTRLTVL.